Listed below are T cell receptor beta chains from one sample, sequenced in a study of T cell repertoires in cytomegalovirus infection. Which antigens these TCRs recognize remains unknown. Using its own MiXCR run on the reads, TCRdb lists one record per CDR3 protein. The table lists about 770,000 distinct CDR3 sequences, under 35% of them singletons, with around 14% in the top ten. Sequenced here: cultured CD8+ T cells from PBMCs, sampled from culture after CMV antigen stimulation. The source of these receptors is a human donor in good health (CMV status not recorded). Some clones in this sample may be carry-over from other donors' samples. Both conserved end residues are trimmed from each CDR3. Fields, in order: V gene, J gene, CDR3 protein.

v_call: TRBV7-9; j_call: TRBJ1-1; cdr3_aa: ASSFPGPRQGSTGTEAF
v_call: TRBV7-8; j_call: TRBJ2-7; cdr3_aa: ASSLPLLAGGPDEQY
v_call: TRBV27; j_call: TRBJ2-1; cdr3_aa: ASSLVSLTRGEQF
v_call: TRBV25-1; j_call: TRBJ1-6; cdr3_aa: ASSESGESPLH
v_call: TRBV27; j_call: TRBJ2-1; cdr3_aa: ASSLSRRVFDEQF
v_call: TRBV27; j_call: TRBJ2-2; cdr3_aa: ASSLFRGVPNTGELF
v_call: TRBV7-9; j_call: TRBJ1-2; cdr3_aa: ASSLVGQGAFGYT
v_call: TRBV12-5; j_call: TRBJ1-5; cdr3_aa: ASGTDAGQKSNQPQH
v_call: TRBV7-2; j_call: TRBJ2-7; cdr3_aa: ASSLVGAAGGLPYEQY
v_call: TRBV19; j_call: TRBJ2-1; cdr3_aa: ASSVGTGDLTYNEQF
v_call: TRBV9; j_call: TRBJ1-1; cdr3_aa: ASSVEGQLNTEAF
v_call: TRBV7-2; j_call: TRBJ2-3; cdr3_aa: ASSARLAGARTDTQY
v_call: TRBV20-1; j_call: TRBJ2-1; cdr3_aa: SARGLAGSRRGNEQF
v_call: TRBV9; j_call: TRBJ2-1; cdr3_aa: ASSVEYMAGAYNEQF
v_call: TRBV6-6; j_call: TRBJ2-3; cdr3_aa: ASSYPTGGTSGGMPTDTQY
v_call: TRBV29-1; j_call: TRBJ2-1; cdr3_aa: SVEATGSPYNEQF
v_call: TRBV27; j_call: TRBJ2-7; cdr3_aa: ASRTAWDEQY
v_call: TRBV9; j_call: TRBJ2-1; cdr3_aa: ASSVSGGANEQF
v_call: TRBV7-6; j_call: TRBJ2-7; cdr3_aa: ASSLAGALYEQY
v_call: TRBV5-5; j_call: TRBJ1-2; cdr3_aa: ASTLSITDNYGYT
v_call: TRBV12-3/TRBV12-4; j_call: TRBJ2-1; cdr3_aa: ASSFDGRYNEQF
v_call: TRBV6-2/TRBV6-3; j_call: TRBJ1-1; cdr3_aa: ASSRQRSEAF
v_call: TRBV6-5; j_call: TRBJ2-1; cdr3_aa: ASSSTGSYNEQF
v_call: TRBV4-2; j_call: TRBJ1-4; cdr3_aa: ASSHPGDQEKLF
v_call: TRBV27; j_call: TRBJ2-1; cdr3_aa: ASSLRTSGGPSDEQF
v_call: TRBV5-8; j_call: TRBJ2-1; cdr3_aa: ASSLALYNEQF
v_call: TRBV27; j_call: TRBJ2-4; cdr3_aa: ASRPNRDKVY
v_call: TRBV7-8; j_call: TRBJ2-1; cdr3_aa: ASSLGLTRRSSYNEQF
v_call: TRBV28; j_call: TRBJ1-4; cdr3_aa: ASSRFMGNEKLF
v_call: TRBV12-3/TRBV12-4; j_call: TRBJ1-4; cdr3_aa: ASSFGRGSMGLF
v_call: TRBV2; j_call: TRBJ1-1; cdr3_aa: ASISGTENTEAF
v_call: TRBV10-2; j_call: TRBJ1-1; cdr3_aa: ASSEAESEAF
v_call: TRBV7-6; j_call: TRBJ1-4; cdr3_aa: ASSETATNEKLF
v_call: TRBV9; j_call: TRBJ1-5; cdr3_aa: ASSVGDRVSNQPQH
v_call: TRBV6-1; j_call: TRBJ1-2; cdr3_aa: ASSWGEGARFYGYT
v_call: TRBV19; j_call: TRBJ1-3; cdr3_aa: ASTVQGMRLGNTIY
v_call: TRBV12-3/TRBV12-4; j_call: TRBJ1-1; cdr3_aa: ASSLNPDSTEAF
v_call: TRBV6-6; j_call: TRBJ1-1; cdr3_aa: ASSYERQGGTEAF
v_call: TRBV7-8; j_call: TRBJ1-4; cdr3_aa: ASSLQGGYEKLF
v_call: TRBV7-9; j_call: TRBJ2-1; cdr3_aa: ASSLLIDNEQF
v_call: TRBV12-3/TRBV12-4; j_call: TRBJ2-7; cdr3_aa: ASSPKTGGNEQY
v_call: TRBV7-2; j_call: TRBJ2-3; cdr3_aa: ASSSGLAGGPRDTQY
v_call: TRBV4-1; j_call: TRBJ1-1; cdr3_aa: ASSQRENTEAF
v_call: TRBV29-1; j_call: TRBJ1-1; cdr3_aa: SVRHGNTEAF
v_call: TRBV2; j_call: TRBJ2-5; cdr3_aa: ASSGVGVTIQETQY
v_call: TRBV5-6; j_call: TRBJ2-7; cdr3_aa: ASSLATESKRTEGEY
v_call: TRBV5-6; j_call: TRBJ2-1; cdr3_aa: ASSLSGMGYEQF
v_call: TRBV24-1; j_call: TRBJ2-1; cdr3_aa: ATSDLTGTGRDEQF
v_call: TRBV2; j_call: TRBJ2-3; cdr3_aa: ASSGVMIVDTQY
v_call: TRBV3-1; j_call: TRBJ1-2; cdr3_aa: ASSQDPRRRHYT
v_call: TRBV10-3; j_call: TRBJ1-3; cdr3_aa: AIIPGQGKSGNTIY
v_call: TRBV6-6; j_call: TRBJ1-4; cdr3_aa: ASSYRSPNSQGTLRSNEKLF
v_call: TRBV24-1; j_call: TRBJ1-5; cdr3_aa: ATSDSRANQPQH